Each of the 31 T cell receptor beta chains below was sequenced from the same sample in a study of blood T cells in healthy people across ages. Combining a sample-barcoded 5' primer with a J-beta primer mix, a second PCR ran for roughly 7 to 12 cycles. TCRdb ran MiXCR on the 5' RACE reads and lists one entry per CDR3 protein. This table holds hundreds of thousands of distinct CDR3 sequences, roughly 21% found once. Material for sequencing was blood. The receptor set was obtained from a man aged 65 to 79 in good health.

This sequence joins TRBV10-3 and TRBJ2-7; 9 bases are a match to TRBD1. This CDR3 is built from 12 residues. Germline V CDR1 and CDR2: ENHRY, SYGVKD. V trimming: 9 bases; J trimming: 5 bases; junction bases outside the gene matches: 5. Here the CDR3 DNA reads TGTGCCATAACGGACAGGGGACACGAGCAGTACTTC. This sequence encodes CAITDRGHEQYF.

In DNA, the CDR3 is TGTGCCAGCAGTCTACGGACAGGACAACAGCCCCAGCATTTT. Translation gives CASSLRTGQQPQHF. The genes are TRBV27 and TRBJ1-5, with 7 bases lining up with TRBD1. CDR1 is MNHEY, CDR2 SMNVEV, per germline (reference sequence). This CDR3 region has 14 residues. The trim removed 5 bases at V and 7 bases at J, leaving 8 bases unmatched.

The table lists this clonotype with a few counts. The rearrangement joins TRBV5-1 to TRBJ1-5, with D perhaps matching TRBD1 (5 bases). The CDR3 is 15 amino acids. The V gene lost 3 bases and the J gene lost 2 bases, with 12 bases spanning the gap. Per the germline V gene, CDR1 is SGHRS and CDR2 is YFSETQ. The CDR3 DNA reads TGCGCCAGCAGCTCGGACGGGGACGGCAATCAGCCCCAGCATTTT. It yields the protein CASSSDGDGNQPQHF.

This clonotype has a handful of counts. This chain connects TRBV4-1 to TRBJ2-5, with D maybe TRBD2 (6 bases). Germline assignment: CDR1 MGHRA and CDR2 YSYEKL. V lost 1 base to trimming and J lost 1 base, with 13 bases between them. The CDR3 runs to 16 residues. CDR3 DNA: TGCGCCAGCAGCCAAGGTGCGGGGAGACCCCAAGAGACCCAGTACTTC. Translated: CASSQGAGRPQETQYF.

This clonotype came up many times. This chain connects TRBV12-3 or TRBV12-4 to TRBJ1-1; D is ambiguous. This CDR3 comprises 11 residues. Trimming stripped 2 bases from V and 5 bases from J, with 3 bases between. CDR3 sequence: CASSLWTEAFF. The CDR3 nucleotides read TGTGCCAGCAGTTTATGGACTGAAGCTTTCTTT.

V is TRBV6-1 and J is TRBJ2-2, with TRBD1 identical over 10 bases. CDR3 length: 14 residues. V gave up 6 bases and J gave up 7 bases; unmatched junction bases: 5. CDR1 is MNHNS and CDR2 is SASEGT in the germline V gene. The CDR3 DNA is TGTGCCAGCAGCACCGGGACAGGGGACGGGGAGCTGTTTTTT. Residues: CASSTGTGDGELFF.

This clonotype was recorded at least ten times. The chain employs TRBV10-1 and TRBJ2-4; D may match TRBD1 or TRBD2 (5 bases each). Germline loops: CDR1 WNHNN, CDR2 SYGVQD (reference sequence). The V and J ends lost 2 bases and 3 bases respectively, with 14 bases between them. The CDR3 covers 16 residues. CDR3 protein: CASSEGGSGVKNIQYF. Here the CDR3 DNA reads TGCGCCAGCAGTGAGGGGGGAAGTGGAGTCAAAAACATTCAGTACTTC.

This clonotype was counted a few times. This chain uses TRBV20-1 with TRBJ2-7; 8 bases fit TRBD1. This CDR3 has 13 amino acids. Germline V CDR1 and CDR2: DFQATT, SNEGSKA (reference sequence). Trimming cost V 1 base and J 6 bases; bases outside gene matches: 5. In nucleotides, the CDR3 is TGCAGTGCTAGAGGCCACAGGGGGTCCGAGCAGTACTTC. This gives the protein CSARGHRGSEQYF.

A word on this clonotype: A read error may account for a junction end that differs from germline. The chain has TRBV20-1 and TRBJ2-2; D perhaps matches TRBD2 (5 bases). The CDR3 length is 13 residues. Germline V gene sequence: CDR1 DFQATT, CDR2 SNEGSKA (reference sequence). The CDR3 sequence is CSARAPNTGELFF. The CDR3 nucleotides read TGCAGTGCTAGAGCCCCGAACACCGGGGAACTGTTTTTT.

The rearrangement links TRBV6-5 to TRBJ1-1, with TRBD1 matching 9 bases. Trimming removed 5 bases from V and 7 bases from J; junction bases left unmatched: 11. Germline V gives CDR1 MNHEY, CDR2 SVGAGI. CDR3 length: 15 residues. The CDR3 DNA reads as TGTGCCAGCAGTCAACGAGGGACAGGGCGCGTTGAAGCTTTCTTT. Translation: CASSQRGTGRVEAFF.

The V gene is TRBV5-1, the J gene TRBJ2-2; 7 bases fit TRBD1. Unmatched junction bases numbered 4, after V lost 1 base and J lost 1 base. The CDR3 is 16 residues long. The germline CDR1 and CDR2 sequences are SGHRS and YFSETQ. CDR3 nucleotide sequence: TGCGCCAGCAGCTTGACCGGGACAGTGAACACCGGGGAGCTGTTTTTT. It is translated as CASSLTGTVNTGELFF.

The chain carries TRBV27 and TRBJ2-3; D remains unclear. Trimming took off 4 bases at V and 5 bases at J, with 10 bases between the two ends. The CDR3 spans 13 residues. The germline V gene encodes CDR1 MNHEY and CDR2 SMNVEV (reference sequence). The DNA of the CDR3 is TGTGCCAGCAGTTACGACCCGGAAGATACGCAGTATTTT. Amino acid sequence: CASSYDPEDTQYF.

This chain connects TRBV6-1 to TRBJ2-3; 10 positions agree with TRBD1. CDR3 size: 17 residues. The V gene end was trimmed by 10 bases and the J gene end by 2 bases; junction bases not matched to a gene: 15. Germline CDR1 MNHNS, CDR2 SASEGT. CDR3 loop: CATGQGIKLANTDTQYF. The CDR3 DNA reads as TGTGCCACGGGACAGGGGATTAAACTAGCGAACACAGATACGCAGTATTTT.

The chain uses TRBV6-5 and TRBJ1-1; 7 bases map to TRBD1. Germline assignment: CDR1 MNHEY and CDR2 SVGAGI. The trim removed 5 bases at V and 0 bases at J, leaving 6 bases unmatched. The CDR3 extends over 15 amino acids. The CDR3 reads CASSLHGQVNTEAFF. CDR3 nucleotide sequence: TGTGCCAGCAGTCTCCATGGACAGGTGAACACTGAAGCTTTCTTT.

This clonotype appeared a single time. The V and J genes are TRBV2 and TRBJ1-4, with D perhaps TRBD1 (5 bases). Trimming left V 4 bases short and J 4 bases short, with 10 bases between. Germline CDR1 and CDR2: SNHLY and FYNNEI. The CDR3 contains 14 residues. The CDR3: CASSGRGINEKLFF. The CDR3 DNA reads TGTGCCAGCAGTGGACGGGGGATTAATGAAAAACTGTTTTTT.

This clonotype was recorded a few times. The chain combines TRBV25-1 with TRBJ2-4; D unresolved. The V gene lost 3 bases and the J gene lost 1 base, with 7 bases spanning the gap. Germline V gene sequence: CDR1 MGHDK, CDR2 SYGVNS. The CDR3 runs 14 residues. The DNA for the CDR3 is TGTGCCAGCAGTGATGTGGGGGCCAAAAACATTCAGTACTTC. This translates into CASSDVGAKNIQYF.

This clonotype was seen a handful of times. The DNA of the CDR3 is TGTGCCAGCAGCCAAGGCGACGGGGGGAACACTGAAGCTTTCTTT. Translation gives CASSQGDGGNTEAFF. This chain links TRBV3-1 with TRBJ1-1; D might be TRBD1 (5 bases). V lost 1 base, J lost 1 base, and 10 bases lay in between. Germline V gives CDR1 LGHDT, CDR2 YNNKEL (reference sequence). This CDR3 has 15 residues.

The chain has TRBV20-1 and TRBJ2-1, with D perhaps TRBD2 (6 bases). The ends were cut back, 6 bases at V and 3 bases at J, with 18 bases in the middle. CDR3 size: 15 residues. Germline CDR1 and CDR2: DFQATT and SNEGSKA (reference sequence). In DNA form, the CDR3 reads TGCAGTGCGGCGCTAGCGAATGAATTCTACAATGAGCAGTTCTTC. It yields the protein CSAALANEFYNEQFF.

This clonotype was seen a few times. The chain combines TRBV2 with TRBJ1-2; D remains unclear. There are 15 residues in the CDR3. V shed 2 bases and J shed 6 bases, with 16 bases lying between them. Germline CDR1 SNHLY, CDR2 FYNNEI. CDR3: CASSELKAGNDGYTF. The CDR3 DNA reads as TGTGCCAGCAGTGAACTAAAGGCCGGGAATGATGGCTACACCTTC.

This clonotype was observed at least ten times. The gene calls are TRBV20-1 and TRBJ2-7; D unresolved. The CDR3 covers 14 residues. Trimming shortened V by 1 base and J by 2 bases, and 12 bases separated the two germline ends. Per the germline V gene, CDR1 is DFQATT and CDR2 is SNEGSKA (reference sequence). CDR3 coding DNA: TGCAGTGCTAGAGTCAGGTCCCTACCCTACGAGCAGTACTTC. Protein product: CSARVRSLPYEQYF.

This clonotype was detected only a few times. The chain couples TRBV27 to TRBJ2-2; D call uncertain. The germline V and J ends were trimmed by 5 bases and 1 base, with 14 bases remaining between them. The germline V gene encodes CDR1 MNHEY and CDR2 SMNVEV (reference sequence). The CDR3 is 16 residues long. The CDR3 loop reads CASSLRDWKNTGELFF. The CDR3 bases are TGTGCCAGCAGTCTAAGAGACTGGAAGAACACCGGGGAGCTGTTTTTT.

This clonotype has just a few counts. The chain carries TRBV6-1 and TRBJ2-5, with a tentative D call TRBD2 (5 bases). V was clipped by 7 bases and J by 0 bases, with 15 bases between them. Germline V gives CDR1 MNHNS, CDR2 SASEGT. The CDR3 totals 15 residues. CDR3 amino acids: CASTRGREYQETQYF. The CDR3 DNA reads TGTGCCAGCACCCGGGGAAGAGAGTACCAAGAGACCCAGTACTTC.

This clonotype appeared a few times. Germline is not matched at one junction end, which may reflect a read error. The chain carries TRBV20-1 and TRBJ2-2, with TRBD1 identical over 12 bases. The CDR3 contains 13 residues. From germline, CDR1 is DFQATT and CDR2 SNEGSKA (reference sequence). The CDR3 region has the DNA TGCAGTGCGCCGGGACAGGGGGCCGGGGAGCCGTTTTTT. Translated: CSAPGQGAGEPFF.

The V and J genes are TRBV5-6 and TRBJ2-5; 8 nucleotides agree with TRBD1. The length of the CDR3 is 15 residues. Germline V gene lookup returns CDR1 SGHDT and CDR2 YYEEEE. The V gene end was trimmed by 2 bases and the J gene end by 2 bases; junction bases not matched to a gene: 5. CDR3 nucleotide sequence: TGTGCCAGCAGCTTCCTCCGGACAGGGCAAGAGACCCAGTACTTC. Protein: CASSFLRTGQETQYF. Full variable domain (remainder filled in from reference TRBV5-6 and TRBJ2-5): DAGVTQSPTHLIKTRGQQVTLRCSPKSGHDTVSWYQQALGQGPQFIFQYYEEEERQRGNFPDRFSGHQFPNYSSELNVNALLLGDSALYLCASSFLRTGQETQYFGPGTRLLVL.

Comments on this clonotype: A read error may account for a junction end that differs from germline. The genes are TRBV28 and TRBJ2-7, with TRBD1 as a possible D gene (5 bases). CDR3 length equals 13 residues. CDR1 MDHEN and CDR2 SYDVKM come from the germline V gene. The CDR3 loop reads CASRTAPSYAQYF. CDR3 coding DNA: TGTGCCAGCAGGACAGCTCCTTCCTACGCGCAGTACTTC.

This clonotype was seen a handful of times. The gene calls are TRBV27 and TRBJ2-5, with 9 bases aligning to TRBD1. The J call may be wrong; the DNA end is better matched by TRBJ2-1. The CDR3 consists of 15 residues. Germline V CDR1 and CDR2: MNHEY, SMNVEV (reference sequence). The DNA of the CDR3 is TGTGCCAGCAGTTTATCGACAGGGGGTAGGGCTGAGCAGTTCTTC. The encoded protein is CASSLSTGGRAEQFF.

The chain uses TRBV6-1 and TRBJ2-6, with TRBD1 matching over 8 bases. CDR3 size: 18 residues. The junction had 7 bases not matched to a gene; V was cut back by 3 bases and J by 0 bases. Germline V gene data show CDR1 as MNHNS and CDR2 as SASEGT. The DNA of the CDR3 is TGTGCCAGCAGTGAGGCGGGACAGGTAAACTCTGGGGCCAACGTCCTGACTTTC. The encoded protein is CASSEAGQVNSGANVLTF.

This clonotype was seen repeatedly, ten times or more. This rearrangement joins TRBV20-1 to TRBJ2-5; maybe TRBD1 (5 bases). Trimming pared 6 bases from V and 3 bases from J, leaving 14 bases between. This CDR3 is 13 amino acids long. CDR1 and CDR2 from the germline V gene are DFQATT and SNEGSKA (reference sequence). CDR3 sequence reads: CSATGHEKETQYF. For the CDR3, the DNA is TGCAGTGCCACCGGACACGAGAAAGAGACCCAGTACTTC.

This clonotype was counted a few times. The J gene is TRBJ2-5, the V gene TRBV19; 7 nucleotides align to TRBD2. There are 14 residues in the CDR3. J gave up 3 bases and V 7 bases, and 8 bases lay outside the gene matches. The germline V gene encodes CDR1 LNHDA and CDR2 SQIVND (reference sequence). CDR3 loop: CASTGGGLEETQYF. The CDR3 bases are TGTGCCAGTACTGGGGGAGGGCTCGAAGAGACCCAGTACTTC.

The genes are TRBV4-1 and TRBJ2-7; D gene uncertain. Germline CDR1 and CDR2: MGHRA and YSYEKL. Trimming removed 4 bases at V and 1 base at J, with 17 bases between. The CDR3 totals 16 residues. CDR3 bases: TGCGCCAGCAGCCGAGAGCCTAGACCATCTTCCTACGAGCAGTACTTC. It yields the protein CASSREPRPSSYEQYF.

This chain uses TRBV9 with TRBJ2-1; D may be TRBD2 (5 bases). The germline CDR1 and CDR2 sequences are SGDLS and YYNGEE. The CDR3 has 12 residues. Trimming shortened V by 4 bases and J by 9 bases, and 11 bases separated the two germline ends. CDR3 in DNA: TGTGCCAGCAGCACCCCCGGAGGTGAGCAGTTCTTC. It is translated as CASSTPGGEQFF.